The source of this TCR beta chain is a study of blood T cell repertoires in COVID-19. Study in general: Nucleic acid was either cDNA or gDNA, and it came from T cells, B-cell-depleted T cells, or PBMCs.

As processed by the authors: Quantification of nucleated cells was approximated via reference gene primer amplification. Assay used: immunoSEQ multiplex PCR; TCRdb lists only in-frame clones, some missing. That table gives V, J and clone size, and the DNA gave D and trimming. The sample records about 260,000 clones, 87% being singletons. V shed 3 bases and J 0 bases; nucleotides not matched to a gene: 3. Germline CDR1 and CDR2: SGDLS and YYNGEE. The CDR3 consists of 17 residues. The J gene is TRBJ1-6, the V gene TRBV9; 10 nucleotides line up with TRBD1. The TCR originated in a woman aged 40 to 49 who had recovered from COVID-19. The sample was peripheral blood. CDR3 DNA: TGTGCCAGCAGCGACGGACAGGGGGGCTCCTATAATTCACCCCTCCACTTT. Its translation is CASSDGQGGSYNSPLHF. Full variable domain (missing parts from reference TRBV9 and TRBJ1-6): DSGVTQTPKHLITATGQRVTLRCSPRSGDLSVYWYQQSLDQGLQFLIQYYNGEERAKGNILERFSAQQFPDLHSELNLSSLELGDSALYFCASSDGQGGSYNSPLHFGNGTRLTVT.